These 30 T cell receptor beta chains were all obtained from the same sample, sequenced in a study of blood T cell repertoires in COVID-19. The repertoire was sequenced with immunoSEQ multiplex PCR; TCRdb's copy has only in-frame clones and lacks some. The table records about 46,000 clones, over 75% of them present only once. Sequencing was performed on peripheral blood. These receptor sequences come from a human donor in a cohort sampled during active COVID-19. The donor label of this sample is uncertain.

The J gene is TRBJ2-3, the V gene TRBV4-1, with 9 bases matching TRBD2. The CDR3 spans 19 residues. J was trimmed by 2 bases and V by 7 bases; bases with no gene match: 19. Germline V gene lookup returns CDR1 MGHRA and CDR2 YSYEKL. CDR3 region: CASKEGLAAGGGYTDTQYF. In DNA form, the CDR3 reads TGCGCCAGCAAAGAGGGACTAGCAGCGGGCGGGGGCTACACAGATACGCAGTATTTT.

The chain combines TRBV29-1 with TRBJ2-7; TRBD1 is a possible D gene (6 bases). This CDR3 region has 14 residues. Looked up from germline, CDR1 is SQVTM and CDR2 is ANQGSEA. V shed 6 bases and J shed 4 bases, with 19 bases lying between them. Here the CDR3 reads CSVATGLRPYEQYF. CDR3 bases: TGCAGCGTGGCAACAGGGTTACGACCGTACGAGCAGTACTTC.

J is TRBJ2-1 and V is TRBV7-2, with D possibly being TRBD2 (7 bases). Germline assignment: CDR1 SGHTA and CDR2 FQGNSA. The CDR3 consists of 14 residues. V gave up 7 bases and J gave up 2 bases, with 12 bases separating them. CDR3 nucleotides: TGTGCCAGCATCGGGGGGCGCACCTACAATGAGCAGTTCTTC. This codes for CASIGGRTYNEQFF.

V gene TRBV27 combines with J gene TRBJ2-2; 8 nucleotides match TRBD2. V lost 4 bases and J lost 6; bases outside the gene matches: 4. Germline assignment: CDR1 MNHEY and CDR2 SMNVEV (reference sequence). The CDR3 extends over 14 amino acids. The CDR3 DNA follows: TGTGCCAGCAGTTCCTCGGGACTAGCCGGGGAGCTGTTTTTT. It translates to CASSSSGLAGELFF.

V and J are TRBV19 and TRBJ2-3, with 14 bases fitting TRBD2. The germline CDR1 and CDR2 sequences are LNHDA and SQIVND (reference sequence). CDR3 length: 17 amino acids. Losses at the gene ends were 5 bases for V and 9 bases for J; bases not matched to a gene: 13. The CDR3 coding sequence is TGTGCCAGTAGTCCCTGGACTAGCGGGGGGAACAAAGAAACGCAGTATTTT. Protein sequence: CASSPWTSGGNKETQYF.

In this sample, this clone turned up once. V and J are TRBV7-9 and TRBJ2-7; 9 bases match TRBD1. Trimming at V came to 5 bases and at J to 2 bases, leaving 4 bases not matched to a gene. Germline V lookup: CDR1 SEHNR, CDR2 FQNEAQ (reference sequence). CDR3 length: 14 amino acids. The chain's CDR3 is CASSGNRGPYEQYF. DNA of the CDR3: TGTGCCAGCAGCGGCAACAGGGGGCCCTACGAGCAGTACTTC.

V is TRBV5-1 and J is TRBJ2-7, with no clear D. V was trimmed by 0 bases and J by 0 bases, leaving 4 bases between them. This CDR3 has 13 amino acids. Germline V gives CDR1 SGHRS, CDR2 YFSETQ. CDR3 nucleotides: TGCGCCAGCAGCTTGGACGGCTCCTACGAGCAGTACTTC. This encodes CASSLDGSYEQYF.

The gene calls are TRBV2 and TRBJ2-3; TRBD2 matches 7 bases. The CDR3 spans 14 residues. Trimming cost V 8 bases and J 0 bases; bases outside gene matches: 5. The germline gives CDR1 SNHLY, CDR2 FYNNEI. CDR3 coding DNA: TGTGCCAGCGCGGTCGGGGGGAGCACAGATACGCAGTATTTT. Translated, it gives CASAVGGSTDTQYF.

The rearrangement links TRBV30 to TRBJ2-7, with unresolved D. The CDR3 runs to 11 residues. V was clipped by 1 base and J by 3 bases, with 4 bases between them. The V gene's germline CDR1 is GTSNPN and CDR2 SVGIG (reference sequence). Here the CDR3 DNA reads TGTGCCTGGAGTGACAGCTACGAGCAGTACTTC. Its translation: CAWSDSYEQYF.

This clone was seen once. The chain links TRBV5-4 to TRBJ2-5; 11 nucleotides match TRBD2. The CDR3 consists of 16 residues. Germline trimming cut 3 bases from V and 5 bases from J; bases unmatched to any gene: 9. Germline CDR1 reads SGHNT; CDR2 reads YYREEE (reference sequence). DNA of the CDR3: TGTGCCAGCAGCTCAAATAGCGGGGGGGTGGTGGAGACCCAGTACTTC. Protein product: CASSSNSGGVVETQYF. The full variable domain, in which reference TRBV5-4 and TRBJ2-5 provide the parts outside the CDR3, is ETGVTQSPTHLIKTRGQQVTLRCSSQSGHNTVSWYQQALGQGPQFIFQYYREEENGRGNFPPRFSGLQFPNYSSELNVNALELDDSALYLCASSSNSGGVVETQYFGPGTRLLVL.

V and J are TRBV4-1 and TRBJ1-5, with D uncertain. CDR1 and CDR2 from the germline V gene are MGHRA and YSYEKL. With 2 bases removed from V and 1 base from J, the gap between germline ends came to 18 bases. The CDR3 loop spans 18 amino acids. As DNA, the CDR3 is TGCGCCAGCAGCCAATCGGCAGCAGTTAGCCTCAGCAATCAGCCCCAGCATTTT. Protein: CASSQSAAVSLSNQPQHF.

The gene calls are TRBV5-1 and TRBJ2-2; tentative D call: TRBD1 (5 bases). The CDR3 extends over 14 amino acids. V was shortened by 4 bases and J by 7 bases, with 14 bases between the two germline ends. Germline V gene lookup returns CDR1 SGHRS and CDR2 YFSETQ. The CDR3 nucleotides are TGCGCCAGCAGCATGAGACAGCCTGGCGGGGAGCTGTTTTTT. As protein: CASSMRQPGGELFF.

This clone is judged medium-sized. The rearrangement joins TRBV4-3 to TRBJ1-2; D is ambiguous. The CDR3 consists of 15 residues. Germline V gene data show CDR1 as LGHNA and CDR2 as YSLEER. Deletions cut 3 bases from V and 4 bases from J, with 15 bases between. CDR3 DNA sequence: TGCGCCAGCAGCCAGCTTAGTAACGCATTCTATGGCTACACCTTC. This encodes CASSQLSNAFYGYTF.

The chain is built from TRBV21-1 and TRBJ2-7; the D call TRBD2 from the table was never checked on the DNA. TRBV21-1 is a pseudogene. The CDR3 runs to 16 residues. CDR3 protein: CASSKGSSGGAYEQYF. The CDR3 DNA sequence: TGTGCCAGCAGCAAAGGGTCTAGCGGGGGGGCTTACGAGCAGTACTTC.

CDR3 region: CASSLEKSSYNEQFF. The CDR3 bases are TGTGCCAGCAGCTTAGAGAAGAGCTCCTACAATGAGCAGTTCTTC. The chain joins TRBV7-8 to TRBJ2-1, with no clear D. V dropped 1 base and J dropped 0 bases, with 7 bases sitting between them. The germline V gene has CDR1 SGHVS and CDR2 FQNEAQ. The CDR3 is 15 residues long.

The V and J genes are TRBV7-2 and TRBJ1-5; TRBD1 is a possible D gene (5 bases). The CDR3 is made up of 13 amino acids. V lost 5 bases to trimming and J lost 11 bases, with 16 bases between them. The germline V gene has CDR1 SGHTA and CDR2 FQGNSA. The CDR3: CASSLLPLGAQHF. The CDR3 DNA reads as TGTGCCAGCAGCCTCCTACCCCTAGGGGCCCAGCATTTT.

V usage is TRBV4-2 and J usage is TRBJ1-2; no firm D call. The CDR3 covers 13 residues. The germline V gene has CDR1 LGHNA and CDR2 YNFKEQ. Deletions cut 2 bases from V and 4 bases from J, with 8 bases between. The chain's CDR3 is CASSQNNAYGYTF. The CDR3 DNA reads TGTGCCAGCAGCCAAAACAACGCCTATGGCTACACCTTC.

V usage is TRBV27 and J usage is TRBJ2-1; 15 bases are a match to TRBD2. This CDR3 spans 17 amino acids. Trimming cost V 5 bases and J 7 bases; bases outside gene matches: 9. Germline values: CDR1 MNHEY, CDR2 SMNVEV (reference sequence). In DNA form, the CDR3 reads TGTGCCAGCAGTCCCGGACTAGCGGGGGGGCCAAGGAATGAGCAGTTCTTC. Protein: CASSPGLAGGPRNEQFF.

The chain employs TRBV6-2 or TRBV6-3 and TRBJ1-1, with TRBD1 as a possible D gene (5 bases). The CDR3 spans 14 residues. Germline V gene data show CDR1 as MNHEY and CDR2 as SVGEGT. Trimming took 6 bases from V and 0 from J, leaving 11 bases between them. Here the CDR3 reads CASSPGGMNTEAFF. The CDR3 DNA follows: TGTGCCAGCAGCCCGGGGGGTATGAACACTGAAGCTTTCTTT.

This clone was counted a single time. This sequence joins TRBV5-4 and TRBJ1-6, with D perhaps TRBD1 (5 bases). V was cut by 2 bases and J by 7 bases, with 10 bases left in between. The length of the CDR3 is 14 residues. Germline V gene sequence: CDR1 SGHNT, CDR2 YYREEE (reference sequence). CDR3 coding DNA: TGTGCCAGCAGCTTTGGGGGGACCAATTCACCCCTCCACTTT. Its protein is CASSFGGTNSPLHF.

This sequence joins TRBV29-1 and TRBJ1-2, with TRBD1 matching 10 bases. The CDR3 is 13 residues long. The V and J ends lost 4 bases and 4 bases, in that order; junction bases with no gene match: 3. Germline V gene data show CDR1 as SQVTM and CDR2 as ANQGSEA. The CDR3 protein is CSVAGQGSYGYTF. The DNA of the CDR3 is TGCAGCGTTGCGGGACAGGGGAGCTATGGCTACACCTTC. The whole variable domain, filled in from reference TRBV29-1 and TRBJ1-2, reads SAVISQKPSRDICQRGTSLTIQCQVDSQVTMMFWYRQQPGQSLTLIATANQGSEATYESGFVIDKFPISRPNLTFSTLTVSNMSPEDSSIYLCSVAGQGSYGYTFGSGTRLTVV.

In its sample, this clone was seen once. The chain employs TRBV5-1 and TRBJ2-1, with a weak D call TRBD1 (7 bases). The CDR3 length is 14 residues. V was shortened by 7 bases and J by 9 bases, with 20 bases between the two germline ends. Germline loops: CDR1 SGHRS, CDR2 YFSETQ. CDR3 residues: CASVLQGGLGEQFF. CDR3 bases: TGCGCCAGCGTCCTTCAGGGGGGCCTCGGTGAGCAGTTCTTC. The whole variable domain, filled in from reference TRBV5-1 and TRBJ2-1, reads KAGVTQTPRYLIKTRGQQVTLSCSPISGHRSVSWYQQTPGQGLQFLFEYFSETQRNKGNFPGRFSGRQFSNSRSEMNVSTLELGDSALYLCASVLQGGLGEQFFGPGTRLTVL.

This chain links TRBV3-1 (or the pseudogene TRBV3-2) with TRBJ2-7; D might be TRBD1 (5 bases). This CDR3 has 14 amino acids. Germline CDR1 LGHDT, CDR2 YNNKEL (reference sequence). V shed 0 bases and J shed 2 bases, with 8 bases lying between them. The CDR3 sequence: CASSQDAGTYEQYF. CDR3 nucleotides: TGTGCCAGCAGCCAAGATGCAGGGACCTACGAGCAGTACTTC.

This chain joins TRBV11-2 and TRBJ1-5; TRBD1 matches 9 bases. The CDR3 is 14 amino acids. V dropped 3 bases and J dropped 10; count of bases not matched to a gene: 7. From germline, CDR1 is SGHAT and CDR2 FQNNGV. The CDR3 reads CASSLTTGGSPQHF. The DNA for the CDR3 is TGTGCCAGCAGCTTGACGACAGGGGGGTCCCCCCAGCATTTT.

The rearrangement uses TRBV5-1 and TRBJ2-1; D gene ambiguous. Trimming took 7 bases from V and 2 from J, leaving 13 bases between them. CDR1 is SGHRS, CDR2 YFSETQ, per germline. The CDR3 is 14 residues long. For the CDR3, the DNA is TGCGCCAGCGGGCCATATCCTACCTACAATGAGCAGTTCTTC. Its translation: CASGPYPTYNEQFF.

V usage is TRBV11-3 and J usage is TRBJ2-7, with a possible D match to TRBD1 (6 bases). Germline V gives CDR1 SGHNT, CDR2 YENEEA. This CDR3 contains 14 residues. V gave up 2 bases and J gave up 3 bases, with 11 bases separating them. The CDR3, as DNA: TGTGCCAGCAGCTTAAGAGGGGGAAGCTACGAGCAGTACTTC. Translation: CASSLRGGSYEQYF.

The CDR3 DNA reads as TGTGCCAGCAGCTTAGATCGGACAGGGTCTCTGGGCCCTAACTATGGCTACACCTTC. Translated, it gives CASSLDRTGSLGPNYGYTF. The chain couples TRBV7-2 to TRBJ1-2, with TRBD1 identical over 8 bases. The CDR3 loop spans 19 amino acids. CDR1 SGHTA and CDR2 FQGNSA come from the germline V gene. Trimming took 1 base from V and 0 from J; bases not matched to a gene: 13.

This chain connects TRBV19 to TRBJ1-5, with D possibly being TRBD1 (5 bases). Germline V gene lookup returns CDR1 LNHDA and CDR2 SQIVND (reference sequence). The CDR3 runs 14 residues. Trimming took 3 bases from V and 10 from J, leaving 16 bases between them. CDR3 nucleotide sequence: TGTGCCAGTAGTATTTTGGCAGGGATGAGCCCCCAGCATTTT. This sequence encodes CASSILAGMSPQHF. The full variable domain, in which reference TRBV19 and TRBJ1-5 provide the parts outside the CDR3, is DGGITQSPKYLFRKEGQNVTLSCEQNLNHDAMYWYRQDPGQGLRLIYYSQIVNDFQKGDIAEGYSVSREKKESFPLTVTSAQKNPTAFYLCASSILAGMSPQHFGDGTRLSIL.

The V call is TRBV6-5, the J call TRBJ2-2, with D possibly matching TRBD2 (5 bases). Deletions cut 4 bases from V and 4 bases from J, with 10 bases between. CDR1 is MNHEY, CDR2 SVGAGI, per germline. The CDR3 consists of 14 residues. The CDR3 region has the DNA TGTGCCAGCAGTTCTTACGAGGGCACCGGGGAGCTGTTTTTT. Its protein is CASSSYEGTGELFF.

The chain links TRBV5-4 to TRBJ2-7; D unclear. This CDR3 contains 15 residues. The V end lost 1 base, the J end lost 4 bases, and 15 bases lay between the germline ends. Germline CDR1 SGHNT, CDR2 YYREEE (reference sequence). The CDR3 protein is CASSLQATGRYEQYF. For the CDR3, the DNA is TGTGCCAGCAGCTTGCAGGCCACCGGCCGGTACGAGCAGTACTTC.